This T cell receptor beta chain was captured in a study of T cell repertoires in cytomegalovirus infection (dated 2019 in TCRdb). The study in broad terms: The HLA type of each donor mattered for the analysis, because public TCR beta signatures pointed to carriage of CMV infection along with the matching HLA type.

General findings and caveats noted by the study authors: In both this cohort and an independent 352-donor cohort, the cumulative frequency of public TCR beta family members distinguished carriers of CMV infection plus the relevant HLA type. The ex vivo response was dominated by HLA-C-restricted CMV-specific TCR beta clonotypes, which also provided the single most frequent clonotype in two of eight donors.

The sequencer listed for this sample is Illumina HiSeq 1500. TCRdb took the public reads, trimmed them with fastp at Q25, ran MiXCR for clone calling and kept in-frame beta chains. Every distinct CDR3 protein forms one entry, paired with its most common genes and DNA. In this sample the table shows about 310,000 distinct CDR3 sequences, 17% of which occur a single time. Of the sample, 12% is held by the ten largest clones. As concerns this clonotype: Its antigen is not yet known. Base-call qualities are not available, and no considerably larger clone is one nucleotide away.

Including the terminal cysteine and phenylalanine, the CDR3 comprises 13 residues. This entry keeps only the CDR3 DNA: 39 bases, framed from base 1. Reading the germline V gene (reference sequence) gives CDR1 DFQATT and CDR2 SNEGSKA. The junction shows trimming of 7 bases on V and 0 bases on J, plus 10 bases between the germline ends. The source is a human donor in good health (CMV status not recorded). Some clones in this sample may be carry-over from other donors' samples. The sequence is built from TRBV20-1 and TRBJ2-4, with the identity of the D gene unclear. The sequenced material came from PBMCs. The DNA is as follows: TGCAGTGGTCCAGAGCTAGCCAAAAACATTCAGTACTTC. Translated, it gives CSGPELAKNIQYF.